The 13 T cell receptor beta chains in this list originate from one sample, sequenced in a study of blood T cells in healthy people across ages. Primers used in a second PCR of about 6 to 12 cycles were a sample-barcoded 5' primer and a J-beta primer mix. TCRdb re-analysed the 5' RACE reads in MiXCR, keeping a single row per CDR3 protein. The sample lists 450,000 to 650,000 distinct CDR3 sequences, approximately 25% occurring once. These data were also reused for a study on T cells of mothers and their children.

What was sequenced was blood. The receptor source for this set is a boy younger than 18 in good health.

This clonotype was counted only a few times. The chain uses TRBV28 and TRBJ1-1; D gene uncertain. Trimming shortened V by 7 bases and J by 1 base, and 19 bases separated the two germline ends. CDR1 MDHEN and CDR2 SYDVKM come from the germline V gene. This CDR3 is built from 16 residues. CDR3: CASIPPGGLWNTEAFF. The CDR3 DNA follows: TGTGCCAGCATCCCGCCCGGCGGATTATGGAACACTGAAGCTTTCTTT. Complete variable domain (other parts from reference TRBV28 and TRBJ1-1): DVKVTQSSRYLVKRTGEKVFLECVQDMDHENMFWYRQDPGLGLRLIYFSYDVKMKEKGDIPEGYSVSREKKERFSLILESASTNQTSMYLCASIPPGGLWNTEAFFGQGTRLTVV.

In this sample, this clonotype turned up many times. This rearrangement joins TRBV29-1 to TRBJ2-1, with 7 positions matching TRBD2. The CDR3 totals 14 residues. Germline trimming cut 7 bases from V and 6 bases from J; bases unmatched to any gene: 12. Germline CDR1 and CDR2: SQVTM and ANQGSEA. CDR3 sequence reads: CSGKGSGDANEQFF. The CDR3 DNA reads as TGCAGCGGGAAAGGCAGCGGGGACGCCAATGAGCAGTTCTTC.

The chain employs TRBV13 and TRBJ2-1, with a weak D call TRBD2 (5 bases). Trimming removed 5 bases at V and 2 bases at J, with 10 bases between. From germline, CDR1 is PRHDT and CDR2 FYEKMQ (reference sequence). This CDR3 comprises 14 residues. CDR3: CASSETTPYNEQFF. The DNA for the CDR3 is TGTGCCAGCAGCGAGACTACTCCCTACAATGAGCAGTTCTTC. Combining the CDR3 with reference TRBV13 and TRBJ2-1 gives the whole variable domain AAGVIQSPRHLIKEKRETATLKCYPIPRHDTVYWYQQGPGQDPQFLISFYEKMQSDKGSIPDRFSAQQFSDYHSELNMSSLELGDSALYFCASSETTPYNEQFFGPGTRLTVL.

The genes are TRBV4-1 and TRBJ1-3, with D tentatively TRBD1 (6 bases). V gave up 1 base and J gave up 0 bases, with 16 bases separating them. CDR1 and CDR2 from the germline V gene are MGHRA and YSYEKL. CDR3 length: 18 residues. The CDR3 region is CASSQVSWGQSSGNTIYF. Written as DNA, the CDR3 is TGCGCCAGCAGCCAAGTCAGCTGGGGGCAGAGCTCTGGAAACACCATATATTTT.

This clonotype appeared a few times. This chain links TRBV15 with TRBJ2-5, with TRBD2 matching 10 bases. Germline V gives CDR1 LNHNV, CDR2 YYDKDF (reference sequence). CDR3 length: 16 amino acids. The junction had 10 bases not matched to a gene; V was cut back by 7 bases and J by 2 bases. CDR3 sequence: CATTRRKLAGQETQYF. The CDR3 DNA reads as TGTGCCACCACCCGGAGGAAACTAGCGGGACAAGAGACCCAGTACTTC.

This chain joins TRBV18 and TRBJ1-4; no reliable D call. CDR1 KGHSH and CDR2 LQKENI come from the germline V gene. V was pared by 0 bases and J by 7 bases, with 12 bases between. The CDR3 loop spans 15 amino acids. The chain's CDR3 is CASSPPNSVGEKLFF. The CDR3 region has the DNA TGTGCCAGCTCACCACCGAACAGCGTGGGTGAAAAACTGTTTTTT.

This clonotype was seen more than once but under ten times. The V and J genes are TRBV4-1 and TRBJ2-7; the D is unclear. Per the germline V gene, CDR1 is MGHRA and CDR2 is YSYEKL. Trimming removed 4 bases at V and 3 bases at J, with 10 bases between. There are 13 residues in the CDR3. The chain's CDR3 is CASSPLIGYEQYF. CDR3 in DNA: TGCGCCAGCAGCCCGTTAATCGGCTACGAGCAGTACTTC.

In this sample, this clonotype turned up a few times. The V and J genes are TRBV27 and TRBJ2-2; perhaps TRBD1 as D (5 bases). The CDR3 runs 15 residues. Trimming removed 3 bases at V and 2 bases at J, with 10 bases between. Germline values: CDR1 MNHEY, CDR2 SMNVEV (reference sequence). CDR3 coding DNA: TGTGCCAGCAGTTTCAACAGGTTAAACACCGGGGAGCTGTTTTTT. It translates to CASSFNRLNTGELFF.

Only a few counts were recorded for this clonotype. The gene calls are TRBV7-2 and TRBJ2-1, with 12 bases aligning to TRBD2. This CDR3 spans 16 amino acids. After removal of 2 bases from V and 8 bases from J, the junction contained 7 bases not matched to a gene. Germline V gene lookup returns CDR1 SGHTA and CDR2 FQGNSA. The CDR3 nucleotides are TGTGCCAGCAGCTTATCTCTAGCGGGGGGGTTGTATGAGCAGTTCTTC. This translates into CASSLSLAGGLYEQFF.

The genes are TRBV29-1 and TRBJ1-2; unclear D gene. In germline, CDR1 is SQVTM, CDR2 ANQGSEA. The CDR3 is 14 residues long. Trimming pared 0 bases from V and 1 base from J, leaving 9 bases between. DNA of the CDR3: TGCAGCGTTGAAGATCCTGCGTTTAACTATGGCTACACCTTC. This gives the protein CSVEDPAFNYGYTF.

This clonotype occurred a few times. This rearrangement joins TRBV7-2 to TRBJ1-3; maybe TRBD1 (5 bases). The V end was cut by 1 base, the J end by 0 bases, with 10 bases between. The CDR3 spans 16 residues. The germline V gene has CDR1 SGHTA and CDR2 FQGNSA. The CDR3 region is CASSLEGTYSGNTIYF. The DNA of the CDR3 is TGTGCCAGCAGCTTAGAGGGGACGTACTCTGGAAACACCATATATTTT.

This clonotype has more than one count but fewer than ten. The chain joins TRBV29-1 to TRBJ2-7; D not certain. The V end lost 4 bases, the J end lost 6 bases, and 7 bases lay between the germline ends. This CDR3 comprises 10 residues. Germline CDR1 SQVTM, CDR2 ANQGSEA. CDR3 amino acids: CSVGTVEQYF. CDR3 DNA sequence: TGCAGCGTTGGGACGGTCGAGCAGTACTTC.

The chain recombines TRBV11-2 with TRBJ2-5; TRBD1 is a possible D gene (5 bases). The J call could be wrong; TRBJ2-7 is a better fit for the DNA end. The CDR3 has 14 amino acids. Germline CDR1 reads SGHAT; CDR2 reads FQNNGV. DNA for the CDR3: TGTGCCAGCAGCTTAGATCCAGGGTTCTACGAGCAGTACTTC. Its translation is CASSLDPGFYEQYF.